This T cell receptor (beta chain) was documented in a study of technical replicates of blood from several donors. Measured with immunoSEQ multiplex PCR; TCRdb has only the in-frame clones, and not every one. The sample has tens of thousands of clones; around 97% are singletons. CDR3 size: 13 residues. Germline CDR1 and CDR2: SNHLY and FYNNEI. V lost 6 bases and J lost 4, with 9 bases in between. Sequenced material: T cells isolated from PBMCs. The chain joins TRBV2 to TRBJ2-2; no clear D gene. This clonotype originated in a human donor in good health. The chain's CDR3 is CASRGSSTGELFF. For the CDR3, the DNA is TGTGCCAGCAGGGGTAGCAGCACCGGGGAGCTGTTTTTT. Using reference TRBV2 and TRBJ2-2 for the parts outside the CDR3, the full variable domain is EPEVTQTPSHQVTQMGQEVILRCVPISNHLYFYWYRQILGQKVEFLVSFYNNEISEKSEIFDDQFSVERPDGSNFTLKIRSTKLEDSAMYFCASRGSSTGELFFGEGSRLTVL.